This TCR beta chain was captured in a study of spatial heterogeneity in lung cancer. Study summary: Alpha-chain sequences were detected in numbers that were consistently lower than beta-chain sequences. The study, taken as a whole, reports: Higher tumor mutation counts went along with higher counts of expanded intratumoral alpha and beta TCRs. The estimated TCR-seq coverage of tumor T cells amounted to 6% to 7% when looking at alpha chains and about 14% when looking at beta chains.

Time point in this sample: sample taken at primary tumor resection. Whole RNA, which was extracted from tumor, nontumor lung tissue or frozen PBMC, was sequenced without any cell sorting. By share, this clonotype counts as medium-sized. Its specificity is not known. Little can be read into the size of this beta chain, an off-target read in a library designed for alpha chains. Germline trimming cut 5 bases from V and 1 base from J; bases unmatched to any gene: 2. This CDR3 spans 15 amino acids. Germline assignment: CDR1 SGHVS and CDR2 FQNEAQ. Every individual TCR cDNA molecule carried its own unique molecular identifier, which allowed correction of PCR and sequencing errors. TCRdb reanalysed the 5' RACE reads using MiXCR and keeps one entry per CDR3 protein. This repertoire shows under 5,000 distinct CDR3 sequences, roughly 6.9% found once; its top ten account for 15% to 20%.

The rearrangement links TRBV7-8 to TRBJ2-3, with 11 positions matching TRBD2. This TCR was sampled from a male donor with early-stage non-small cell lung cancer. The sequenced sample was lung tumor tissue, obtained at surgery. The CDR3, as DNA: TGTGCCAGCAGCCAACTAGCGGGGGGCACAGATACGCAGTATTTT. As protein: CASSQLAGGTDTQYF.